The 5 T cell receptor beta chains below all came from one sample that was sequenced in a study of human T cells and chemical hapten exposure. Specified time point: patch test 3, about 24 weeks after DPC sensitization. Treatment described: therapeutic diphenylcyclopropenone sensitization with weekly scalp DPC. TCRdb passed the RACE reads through MiXCR, listing each CDR3 protein once. The sample lists over 55,000 distinct CDR3 sequences; 11% were seen once. The source material was whole blood, sampled in connection with sensitization to the hapten diphenylcyclopropenone (DPC). These receptors all stem from a woman aged 45-60 years with alopecia areata. Some clones in this sample may be carry-over from other donors' samples.

This clonotype was recorded a few times. One end of the junction fails to match germline, which may point to a read error. This chain uses TRBV7-7 with TRBJ2-5; D is perhaps TRBD2 (6 bases). The CDR3 loop spans 15 amino acids. From germline, CDR1 is SSHAT and CDR2 FNYEAQ (reference sequence). For the CDR3, the DNA is TGTGCTAGCAGCCTTCTGGGTAGCGGCCAAGAGACCCAGTACTTC. Protein: CASSLLGSGQETQYF.

This clonotype was picked up many times. The chain is built from TRBV20-1 and TRBJ2-3; D possibly corresponds to TRBD2 (5 bases). The CDR3 is 13 amino acids. The germline V and J ends were trimmed by 6 bases and 3 bases, with 13 bases remaining between them. Germline lookup yields CDR1 DFQATT and CDR2 SNEGSKA (reference sequence). The CDR3 DNA is TGCAGTGCCCCCCCTCCGGGAACAGATACGCAGTATTTT. Protein: CSAPPPGTDTQYF.

This clonotype was counted at least ten times. V usage is TRBV7-7 and J usage is TRBJ2-3; D may be TRBD2 (6 bases). The germline CDR1 and CDR2 sequences are SSHAT and FNYEAQ (reference sequence). This CDR3 has 15 residues. V dropped 0 bases and J dropped 0 bases, with 7 bases sitting between them. The CDR3 nucleotides read TGTGCCAGCAGCTTAGCGGGAGGTAGCACAGATACGCAGTATTTT. Protein product: CASSLAGGSTDTQYF.

This clonotype was found many times. The chain employs TRBV18 and TRBJ1-6; 9 positions match TRBD1. The germline V gene encodes CDR1 KGHSH and CDR2 LQKENI. V shed 4 bases and J 10 bases; nucleotides not matched to a gene: 5. This CDR3 is 14 amino acids long. CDR3 bases: TGTGCCAGCTCACGGGACAGGGTGAACTCACCCCTCCACTTT. Protein: CASSRDRVNSPLHF.

This clonotype was counted at least ten times. The chain is built from TRBV2 and TRBJ1-1, with 7 positions matching TRBD1. CDR3 length: 13 residues. Losses at the gene ends were 10 bases for V and 0 bases for J; bases not matched to a gene: 5. Germline V gene lookup returns CDR1 SNHLY and CDR2 FYNNEI. As DNA, the CDR3 is TGTGCCACGGACAGGAGGATGAACACTGAAGCTTTCTTT. It codes for CATDRRMNTEAFF. The whole variable domain, remainder taken from reference TRBV2 and TRBJ1-1, is EPEVTQTPSHQVTQMGQEVILRCVPISNHLYFYWYRQILGQKVEFLVSFYNNEISEKSEIFDDQFSVERPDGSNFTLKIRSTKLEDSAMYFCATDRRMNTEAFFGQGTRLTVV.